These T cell receptor beta chains were read from a single sample in a study of blood T cells in healthy people across ages. TCRdb fed the 5' RACE reads into MiXCR, producing one record per CDR3 protein. Among around 970,000 distinct CDR3 sequences listed, about 53% were seen once. The sequencing sample was made of blood. The source is an older woman in good health. CDR3s include the opening cysteine and the closing phenylalanine or tryptophan. D genes are given only for firm matches. Only part of the rows carry a size: once, few, many, or a class if the clone is expanded.

j_call: TRBJ2-1; clone_size: .; v_call: TRBV4-2; d_call: .; cdr3_nt: TGTGCCAGCAGGACCAGGGTCGGTACCTACAATGAGCAGTTCTTC; cdr3_aa: CASRTRVGTYNEQFF
j_call: TRBJ2-4; clone_size: few; v_call: TRBV28; d_call: .; cdr3_nt: TGTGCCAGCAGTTTAGGGTCTGGGCAGTACTTC; cdr3_aa: CASSLGSGQYF
j_call: TRBJ1-2; clone_size: .; v_call: TRBV10-3; d_call: TRBD1; cdr3_nt: TGTGCCATCCGACAGGGCTACTATGGCTACACCTTC; cdr3_aa: CAIRQGYYGYTF
j_call: TRBJ2-7; clone_size: .; v_call: TRBV18; d_call: .; cdr3_nt: TGTGCCAGCTCCGTAAACCATGGGGGAACGGAGTACTTC; cdr3_aa: CASSVNHGGTEYF
j_call: TRBJ1-2; clone_size: .; v_call: TRBV29-1; d_call: TRBD1; cdr3_nt: TGCAGCGTTGAGACGGCAGGGGGCGGTAACTATGGCTACACCTTC; cdr3_aa: CSVETAGGGNYGYTF
j_call: TRBJ2-5; clone_size: .; v_call: TRBV3-1; d_call: TRBD1; cdr3_nt: TGTGCCAGCAGCCAGGGGAACCGGGACAGGGCCTCCGAAGAGACCCAGTACTTC; cdr3_aa: CASSQGNRDRASEETQYF
j_call: TRBJ2-5; clone_size: .; v_call: TRBV20-1; d_call: TRBD2; cdr3_nt: TGCAGTGCTAGAGGGGAGGCGGGAGGGGTACACGAGCGGTACTTC; cdr3_aa: CSARGEAGGVHERYF
j_call: TRBJ2-3; clone_size: few; v_call: TRBV11-2; d_call: .; cdr3_nt: TGTGCCAGCAGCGTCCATTCAGATACGCAGTATTTT; cdr3_aa: CASSVHSDTQYF
j_call: TRBJ2-1; clone_size: few; v_call: TRBV7-2; d_call: .; cdr3_nt: TGTGCCAGCAGCTTTTCTTTGTCGGGGGCTCACACCTACAATGAGCAGTTCTTC; cdr3_aa: CASSFSLSGAHTYNEQFF
j_call: TRBJ2-3; clone_size: .; v_call: TRBV5-1; d_call: .; cdr3_nt: TGCGCCAGCAGCTTGGCCCCCGGGGCCCCTGATACGCAGTATTTT; cdr3_aa: CASSLAPGAPDTQYF
j_call: TRBJ2-5; clone_size: .; v_call: TRBV5-1; d_call: TRBD1; cdr3_nt: TGCACCAGCAGCTGGAAGGGACAGGGAGAGACCCAGTACTTC; cdr3_aa: CTSSWKGQGETQYF
j_call: TRBJ2-5; clone_size: .; v_call: TRBV5-5; d_call: TRBD2; cdr3_nt: TGTGCCAGCAGCTTGAGACTAGCGGGGCCTCAGGAGACCCAGTACTTC; cdr3_aa: CASSLRLAGPQETQYF
j_call: TRBJ1-2; clone_size: .; v_call: TRBV27; d_call: .; cdr3_nt: TGTGCCAGCAGTTCTCCAGGGGCCTATGGCTACACCTTC; cdr3_aa: CASSSPGAYGYTF
j_call: TRBJ2-1; clone_size: once; v_call: TRBV2; d_call: .; cdr3_nt: TGTGCCAGCAGCGGGTGGGGTGAGCAGTTCTTC; cdr3_aa: CASSGWGEQFF
j_call: TRBJ2-5; clone_size: few; v_call: TRBV28; d_call: TRBD1; cdr3_nt: TGTGCCAGCAGTTTGTTACAGGGGCAAGAGACCCAGTACTTC; cdr3_aa: CASSLLQGQETQYF
j_call: TRBJ2-7; clone_size: .; v_call: TRBV7-2; d_call: .; cdr3_nt: TGTGCCAGCAGTTTTTCCCCCCCCAATTTCTACGAGCAGTACTTC; cdr3_aa: CASSFSPPNFYEQYF
j_call: TRBJ1-2; clone_size: .; v_call: TRBV29-1; d_call: TRBD1; cdr3_nt: TGCAGCGGGACGACAGGGAACTATGGCTACACCTTC; cdr3_aa: CSGTTGNYGYTF
j_call: TRBJ2-4; clone_size: .; v_call: TRBV20-1; d_call: .; cdr3_nt: TGCAGTGCTAGCAGTTCCCCGGGGACCCGTTTAGTCAAAAACATTCAGTACTTC; cdr3_aa: CSASSSPGTRLVKNIQYF
j_call: TRBJ2-7; clone_size: .; v_call: TRBV20-1; d_call: TRBD1; cdr3_nt: TGCAGTGCTGGGGACAGAAACTACGAGCAGTACTTC; cdr3_aa: CSAGDRNYEQYF
j_call: TRBJ1-5; clone_size: .; v_call: TRBV18; d_call: .; cdr3_nt: TGTGCCAGCTCACCGTCGGCAGGGGATCAGCCCCAGCATTTT; cdr3_aa: CASSPSAGDQPQHF
j_call: TRBJ2-5; clone_size: .; v_call: TRBV5-1; d_call: TRBD2; cdr3_nt: TGCGCCAGCAGCCCAATGACTAGCGGGATGGTAAAGACCCAGTACTTC; cdr3_aa: CASSPMTSGMVKTQYF
j_call: TRBJ2-7; clone_size: .; v_call: TRBV5-5; d_call: TRBD1; cdr3_nt: TGTGCCAGCAGCTTGTGGGGACAGGGGTCCGCCGAGCAGTACTTC; cdr3_aa: CASSLWGQGSAEQYF
j_call: TRBJ2-3; clone_size: .; v_call: TRBV6-4; d_call: .; cdr3_nt: TGTGCCAGCAAGGAGGAAGCCGCCCGTAACACAGATACGCAGTATTTT; cdr3_aa: CASKEEAARNTDTQYF
j_call: TRBJ1-2; clone_size: few; v_call: TRBV4-1; d_call: TRBD1; cdr3_nt: TGCGCCAGCAGCGCTCCGGGACAGACCTATGGCTACACCTTC; cdr3_aa: CASSAPGQTYGYTF
j_call: TRBJ2-5; clone_size: many; v_call: TRBV7-2; d_call: TRBD2; cdr3_nt: TGTGCCAGCAGCCCGGGGCTAGCGGAAGAGACCCAGTACTTC; cdr3_aa: CASSPGLAEETQYF
j_call: TRBJ2-5; clone_size: few; v_call: TRBV4-2; d_call: .; cdr3_nt: TGTGCCAGCAGCCCAGGACCCGGGATACGCCAAGAGACCCAGTACTTC; cdr3_aa: CASSPGPGIRQETQYF
j_call: TRBJ1-1; clone_size: .; v_call: TRBV12-3/TRBV12-4; d_call: .; cdr3_nt: TGTGCCAGCAGCGGGGACATCTGGGAAGCTTTCTTT; cdr3_aa: CASSGDIWEAFF
j_call: TRBJ1-1; clone_size: .; v_call: TRBV7-2; d_call: .; cdr3_nt: TGTGCCAGCAGCTTTTCGGTGAATCCCAGCACTGAAGCTTTCTTT; cdr3_aa: CASSFSVNPSTEAFF
j_call: TRBJ1-2; clone_size: .; v_call: TRBV4-1; d_call: TRBD1; cdr3_nt: TGCGCCAGCAGCCAAGTACAGGGGGCAGTTGGCTACACCTTC; cdr3_aa: CASSQVQGAVGYTF
j_call: TRBJ2-7; clone_size: .; v_call: TRBV12-3/TRBV12-4; d_call: .; cdr3_nt: TGTGCCAGCAGCCCAGACAGGTGGCAGTACTTC; cdr3_aa: CASSPDRWQYF
j_call: TRBJ2-7; clone_size: .; v_call: TRBV10-1; d_call: TRBD1; cdr3_nt: TGCGCCAGCAGTGAGACGACAGGGGACGAGCAGTACTTC; cdr3_aa: CASSETTGDEQYF
j_call: TRBJ2-1; clone_size: .; v_call: TRBV20-1; d_call: TRBD2; cdr3_nt: TGCAGTGCTAGTTACGGCCTAGCGGGAGTAAGGGACTACAATGAGCAGTTCTTC; cdr3_aa: CSASYGLAGVRDYNEQFF
j_call: TRBJ2-2; clone_size: .; v_call: TRBV2; d_call: .; cdr3_nt: TGTGCCAGCGTCAAGCGCCAAGGCACCGGGGAGCTGTTTTTT; cdr3_aa: CASVKRQGTGELFF
j_call: TRBJ1-2; clone_size: .; v_call: TRBV6-5; d_call: .; cdr3_nt: TGTGCCAGCAGCCCCGACGCCTACTATGGCTACACCTTC; cdr3_aa: CASSPDAYYGYTF
j_call: TRBJ1-4; clone_size: .; v_call: TRBV3-1; d_call: TRBD1; cdr3_nt: TGTGCCAGCAGCCAGACACGGGGACAGGGATTTGAAAAACTGTTTTTT; cdr3_aa: CASSQTRGQGFEKLFF
j_call: TRBJ2-7; clone_size: few; v_call: TRBV7-9; d_call: .; cdr3_nt: TGTGCCAGCAGCTTACCGGACTACGAGCAGTACTTC; cdr3_aa: CASSLPDYEQYF
j_call: TRBJ2-7; clone_size: .; v_call: TRBV25-1; d_call: .; cdr3_nt: TGTGCCAGCAGTGGGCTAGGAGTTCTTAACGAGCAGTACTTC; cdr3_aa: CASSGLGVLNEQYF
j_call: TRBJ2-1; clone_size: .; v_call: TRBV11-2; d_call: TRBD2; cdr3_nt: TGTGCCAGCAGGCAACCGGCGGGAGGGGGGAATGAGCAGTTCTTC; cdr3_aa: CASRQPAGGGNEQFF
j_call: TRBJ2-7; clone_size: few; v_call: TRBV5-5; d_call: .; cdr3_nt: TGTGCCAGCAGCATCGATTTGGGGGACGAGCAGTACTTC; cdr3_aa: CASSIDLGDEQYF
j_call: TRBJ1-1; clone_size: few; v_call: TRBV21-1; d_call: .; cdr3_nt: TGTGCCAGCAGCAAACGAGTGACGGAGAACACTGAAGCTTTCTTT; cdr3_aa: CASSKRVTENTEAFF
j_call: TRBJ2-3; clone_size: .; v_call: TRBV20-1; d_call: .; cdr3_nt: TGCAGTGCCATCTACAGGGCAGATACGCAGTATTTT; cdr3_aa: CSAIYRADTQYF
j_call: TRBJ2-5; clone_size: few; v_call: TRBV6-5; d_call: .; cdr3_nt: TGTGCCAGCAGGATACTAGCCTCGTCGGGTGAGCAGTACTTC; cdr3_aa: CASRILASSGEQYF
j_call: TRBJ2-5; clone_size: .; v_call: TRBV5-1; d_call: .; cdr3_nt: TGCGCCAGCAGGCCGGTATCCATAGAGACCCAGTACTTC; cdr3_aa: CASRPVSIETQYF
j_call: TRBJ1-2; clone_size: many; v_call: TRBV12-3/TRBV12-4; d_call: .; cdr3_nt: TGTGCCAGCAGTCTCGCGGGCGGGACTAACTATGGCTACACCTTC; cdr3_aa: CASSLAGGTNYGYTF
j_call: TRBJ2-5; clone_size: few; v_call: TRBV29-1; d_call: TRBD2; cdr3_nt: TGCAGCGTTGCCCCCCGTCTAGCGGTATCCCAAGAGACCCAGTACTTC; cdr3_aa: CSVAPRLAVSQETQYF
j_call: TRBJ2-7; clone_size: few; v_call: TRBV6-1; d_call: .; cdr3_nt: TGTGCCAGCAGTGAATCGTACGGGGAGCAGTACTTC; cdr3_aa: CASSESYGEQYF
j_call: TRBJ2-2; clone_size: .; v_call: TRBV4-3; d_call: TRBD2; cdr3_nt: TGCGACAGCAGCCACTCTAGCGGAGCGAACACCGGGGAGCTGTTTTTT; cdr3_aa: CDSSHSSGANTGELFF
j_call: TRBJ2-5; clone_size: .; v_call: TRBV3-1; d_call: .; cdr3_nt: TGTGCCAGCAGCACAAGACCGGAGGGCCCGGAGACCCAGTACTTC; cdr3_aa: CASSTRPEGPETQYF
j_call: TRBJ2-6; clone_size: many; v_call: TRBV7-9; d_call: .; cdr3_nt: TGTGCCAGCAGCATTCAGGGATCTGGGGCCAACGTCCTGACTTTC; cdr3_aa: CASSIQGSGANVLTF
j_call: TRBJ2-3; clone_size: .; v_call: TRBV20-1; d_call: TRBD1; cdr3_nt: TGCAGTGTCGCCCTGCAGGGGGCAGATACGCAGTATTTT; cdr3_aa: CSVALQGADTQYF
j_call: TRBJ2-3; clone_size: few; v_call: TRBV11-2; d_call: .; cdr3_nt: TGTGCCAGCAGTACTAACACTCCGGATACGCAGTATTTT; cdr3_aa: CASSTNTPDTQYF
j_call: TRBJ2-3; clone_size: few; v_call: TRBV4-2; d_call: TRBD1; cdr3_nt: TGTGCCAGCAGGGGAGAGATCGGGACAGGGCCGCCAGATACGCAGTATTTT; cdr3_aa: CASRGEIGTGPPDTQYF
j_call: TRBJ2-2; clone_size: few; v_call: TRBV28; d_call: TRBD2; cdr3_nt: TGTGCCAGCAGTTTAGGCGGGAGTAGCACCGGGGAGCTGTTTTTT; cdr3_aa: CASSLGGSSTGELFF
j_call: TRBJ1-1; clone_size: .; v_call: TRBV20-1; d_call: .; cdr3_nt: TGCAGTGCTAGTGGGTCAGGGACGAACACTGAAGCTTTCTTT; cdr3_aa: CSASGSGTNTEAFF
j_call: TRBJ2-5; clone_size: .; v_call: TRBV7-8; d_call: TRBD2; cdr3_nt: TGTGCCAGCAGCTTAGATCGACTAGCGGGAGAGACCCAGTACTTC; cdr3_aa: CASSLDRLAGETQYF
j_call: TRBJ2-3; clone_size: .; v_call: TRBV20-1; d_call: TRBD1; cdr3_nt: TGCAGTGCCTACGCCGGGACAGGCACAGATACGCAGTATTTT; cdr3_aa: CSAYAGTGTDTQYF
j_call: TRBJ2-7; clone_size: few; v_call: TRBV28; d_call: .; cdr3_nt: TGTGCCAGCAGTTTAATCGGGACCGACCAGGGCGAACAGTACTTC; cdr3_aa: CASSLIGTDQGEQYF
j_call: TRBJ2-3; clone_size: .; v_call: TRBV28; d_call: .; cdr3_nt: TGTGCCAGCACCTCCCGGAGGGGGCTGGGCGATACGCAGTATTTT; cdr3_aa: CASTSRRGLGDTQYF
j_call: TRBJ2-5; clone_size: few; v_call: TRBV21-1; d_call: .; cdr3_nt: TGTGCCAGCGCAGTCTATAGGGGACAGGCCTACGTGGGGCAGTACTTC; cdr3_aa: CASAVYRGQAYVGQYF
j_call: TRBJ2-7; clone_size: few; v_call: TRBV6-6; d_call: .; cdr3_nt: TGTGCCAGCGGCCACAGGTACTACGAGCAGTACTTC; cdr3_aa: CASGHRYYEQYF